Each of the 27 T cell receptor beta chains below was sequenced from the same sample in a study of beta chain features in type 1 diabetes. Antigens of these TCRs are unknown. Broader study findings: All four CD4+ subsets of Type 1 diabetes patients contained TCRB CDR3s that were moderately but significantly shorter.

As every portion of the isolated RNA was reverse transcribed, the sequencing read expressed TCRB transcripts. Measured with immunoSEQ multiplex PCR; TCRdb has only the in-frame clones, and not every one. The table lists 350,000 to 400,000 clones, 10% to 15% of them singletons. The material sequenced was naive CD4+ T cells from blood. The receptors stem from a woman in her late teens or twenties with type 1 diabetes.

Details on this clone: The same CDR3 can be traced to other DNA sequences in this sample. The V call is TRBV5-1, the J call TRBJ2-1; TRBD2 matches at 9 bases. Per germline, CDR1 SGHRS and CDR2 YFSETQ. The CDR3 has 15 amino acids. V trimming: 0 bases; J trimming: 3 bases; junction bases outside the gene matches: 1. CDR3 sequence: CASSLELAGYNEQFF. The CDR3 bases are TGCGCCAGCAGCTTGGAACTAGCGGGCTACAATGAGCAGTTCTTC.

The gene calls are TRBV19 and TRBJ1-1, with TRBD1 as a possible D gene (5 bases). Germline CDR1 LNHDA, CDR2 SQIVND (reference sequence). V lost 2 bases to trimming and J lost 9 bases, with 13 bases between them. The CDR3 extends over 13 amino acids. Here the CDR3 reads CASSIRQSRKAFF. The CDR3 DNA sequence: TGTGCCAGTAGTATAAGACAGAGTCGGAAAGCTTTCTTT.

The rearrangement joins TRBV21-1 to TRBJ2-3; the table's D call, TRBD2, was not checked against the DNA. TRBV21-1 constitutes a pseudogene. The CDR3 is 9 residues long. The CDR3 spells CASSGRRYF. The CDR3 DNA reads TGTGCCAGCAGCGGAAGGAGGTATTTT.

This chain uses TRBV28 with TRBJ2-3; the match to TRBD2 covers 8 bases. Trimming at V came to 4 bases and at J to 3 bases, leaving 6 bases not matched to a gene. The CDR3 is 15 amino acids. Germline V gene sequence: CDR1 MDHEN, CDR2 SYDVKM. In DNA form, the CDR3 reads TGTGCCAGCAGTTCAACGGGACTAGTGACAGATACGCAGTATTTT. Translating it yields CASSSTGLVTDTQYF.

The rearrangement links TRBV5-1 to TRBJ2-6; D may be TRBD1 (5 bases). The CDR3 is 19 amino acids. Germline CDR1 reads SGHRS; CDR2 reads YFSETQ. The V gene lost 3 bases and the J gene lost 4 bases, with 23 bases spanning the gap. The CDR3 region has the DNA TGCGCCAGCAGCTCCCTCAATGGCCAGGGTGTGTCCGGGGCCAACGTCCTGACTTTC. It encodes CASSSLNGQGVSGANVLTF.

This chain uses TRBV5-1 with TRBJ2-5; maybe TRBD2 (6 bases). V was trimmed by 4 bases and J by 5 bases, leaving 21 bases between them. CDR3 length equals 16 residues. Per germline, CDR1 SGHRS and CDR2 YFSETQ. The CDR3 nucleotides are TGCGCCAGCAGCGTAGGGACTGCCCTCTATGAGGAGACCCAGTACTTC. Protein: CASSVGTALYEETQYF.

This clone was seen a few times. The same CDR3 also results from other DNA sequences found in this sample. The V gene is TRBV5-1, the J gene TRBJ1-4; TRBD1 matches 8 bases. Germline V gene data show CDR1 as SGHRS and CDR2 as YFSETQ. CDR3 length equals 14 residues. With 2 bases clipped from V and 8 bases from J, the junction kept 5 bases outside the gene matches. The CDR3 here is CASSFGDRGEKLFF. As DNA, the CDR3 is TGCGCCAGCAGCTTCGGAGACAGGGGAGAAAAACTGTTTTTT.

The CDR3 sequence is CSALQGVPSYEQYF. CDR3 sequence (DNA): TGCAGCGCACTACAGGGGGTGCCTTCCTACGAGCAGTACTTC. This chain connects TRBV29-1 to TRBJ2-7, with 8 bases lining up with TRBD1. J lost 1 base, V lost 7 bases, and 9 bases had no gene match. The CDR3 is 14 residues long. Germline assignment: CDR1 SQVTM and CDR2 ANQGSEA.

This clone occurred a few times. In DNA form, the CDR3 reads TGCGCCAGCAGCCAAGAGGGGGGAAGGAGTGAAAAACTGTTTTTT. Protein sequence: CASSQEGGRSEKLFF. V and J are TRBV4-3 and TRBJ1-4; TRBD1 is a possible D gene (5 bases). CDR3 length: 15 amino acids. Germline loops: CDR1 LGHNA, CDR2 YSLEER. Trimming pared 0 bases from V and 7 bases from J, leaving 12 bases between.

This clone was seen more than once but under ten times. V gene TRBV20-1 combines with J gene TRBJ1-4; possible D gene TRBD1, 5 bases. Germline V gene sequence: CDR1 DFQATT, CDR2 SNEGSKA (reference sequence). Trimming cost V 3 bases and J 8 bases, with 7 bases left between them. The CDR3 runs 11 residues. The CDR3 loop reads CSASRGEKLFF. The CDR3 nucleotides read TGCAGTGCTAGCCGGGGGGAAAAACTGTTTTTT.

The chain links TRBV18 to TRBJ1-2, with 11 nucleotides matching TRBD1. After removal of 5 bases from V and 6 bases from J, the junction contained 11 bases not matched to a gene. Germline CDR1 reads KGHSH; CDR2 reads LQKENI. This CDR3 has 16 residues. The CDR3: CASSVGTGGFTDGYTF. CDR3 bases: TGTGCCAGCTCAGTCGGGACAGGGGGTTTCACGGATGGCTACACCTTC. Full variable domain (rest looked up from reference TRBV18 and TRBJ1-2): NAGVMQNPRHLVRRRGQEARLRCSPMKGHSHVYWYRQLPEEGLKFMVYLQKENIIDESGMPKERFSAEFPKEGPSILRIQQVVRGDSAAYFCASSVGTGGFTDGYTFGSGTRLTVV.

V gene TRBV25-1 combines with J gene TRBJ2-7; 7 bases align to TRBD1. The CDR3 has 13 amino acids. From germline, CDR1 is MGHDK and CDR2 SYGVNS. The junction had 3 bases not matched to a gene; V was cut back by 6 bases and J by 1 base. The CDR3: CASSRQGSYEQYF. CDR3 DNA: TGTGCCAGCAGCCGACAGGGTTCCTACGAGCAGTACTTC.

Only a few counts were recorded for this clone. V and J are TRBV18 and TRBJ2-7; D remains ambiguous. CDR3 length: 15 amino acids. V lost 5 bases and J lost 1, with 15 bases in between. Germline-derived CDR1 and CDR2 are KGHSH and LQKENI. CDR3 coding DNA: TGTGCCAGCTCAACAGACCTGGGCAGTTCCTACGAGCAGTACTTC. It encodes CASSTDLGSSYEQYF.

In this sample, this clone turned up a few times. The rearrangement joins TRBV2 to TRBJ1-1, with D perhaps matching TRBD1 (6 bases). The germline V and J ends were trimmed by 7 bases and 0 bases, with 9 bases remaining between them. CDR3 length: 13 residues. Germline lookup yields CDR1 SNHLY and CDR2 FYNNEI. The CDR3 spells CASKGQMNTEAFF. CDR3 bases: TGTGCCAGCAAAGGACAGATGAACACTGAAGCTTTCTTT.

This clone appeared a few times. The rearrangement links TRBV7-2 to TRBJ2-3; D gene unclear. There are 14 residues in the CDR3. V lost 2 bases and J lost 4, with 10 bases in between. In germline, CDR1 is SGHTA, CDR2 FQGNSA. CDR3 amino acids: CASSLSRFADTQYF. As DNA, the CDR3 is TGTGCCAGCAGCTTAAGCAGGTTTGCAGATACGCAGTATTTT.

The V gene is TRBV30, the J gene TRBJ1-2; 8 nucleotides agree with TRBD1. V shed 5 bases and J 6 bases; nucleotides not matched to a gene: 8. In germline, CDR1 is GTSNPN, CDR2 SVGIG (reference sequence). The CDR3 totals 13 residues. CDR3 loop: CAWDVQGGNGYTF. In DNA form, the CDR3 reads TGTGCCTGGGACGTACAGGGGGGGAATGGCTACACCTTC. The full variable domain, its missing parts supplied by reference TRBV30 and TRBJ1-2, is SQTIHQWPATLVQPVGSPLSLECTVEGTSNPNLYWYRQAAGRGLQLLFYSVGIGQISSEVPQNLSASRPQDRQFILSSKKLLLSDSGFYLCAWDVQGGNGYTFGSGTRLTVV.

This clone came up a few times. The rearrangement links TRBV18 to TRBJ2-3; TRBD2 is a possible D gene (5 bases). Trimming shortened V by 3 bases and J by 1 base, and 8 bases separated the two germline ends. The germline CDR1 and CDR2 sequences are KGHSH and LQKENI. This CDR3 is built from 14 residues. DNA for the CDR3: TGTGCCAGCTCACCGGTTAGCGGCACAGATACGCAGTATTTT. Translated: CASSPVSGTDTQYF.

This clone was observed a handful of times. The rearrangement joins TRBV7-9 to TRBJ2-5, with 8 positions matching TRBD1. With 4 bases clipped from V and 7 bases from J, the junction kept 8 bases outside the gene matches. The CDR3 spans 14 residues. Germline lookup yields CDR1 SEHNR and CDR2 FQNEAQ (reference sequence). CDR3 loop: CASSSDRAEATQYF. The DNA for the CDR3 is TGTGCCAGCAGCTCGGACAGGGCGGAGGCGACCCAGTACTTC.

This chain connects TRBV30 to TRBJ2-2; perhaps TRBD1 as D (6 bases). The CDR3 sequence is 14 residues long. Trimming cost V 1 base and J 1 base, with 7 bases left between them. Germline V gene sequence: CDR1 GTSNPN, CDR2 SVGIG (reference sequence). This CDR3 reads CAWSAGENTGELFF. CDR3 coding DNA: TGTGCCTGGAGTGCAGGGGAGAACACCGGGGAGCTGTTTTTT.

This clone was found once. This chain connects TRBV7-2 to TRBJ2-1, with 10 positions matching TRBD2. V was pared by 10 bases and J by 0 bases, with 9 bases of the junction left unmatched. Germline CDR1 reads SGHTA; CDR2 reads FQGNSA. The CDR3 spans 16 residues. The CDR3 spells CATTPLAGSSYNEQFF. DNA of the CDR3: TGTGCCACCACCCCACTAGCGGGAAGCTCCTACAATGAGCAGTTCTTC.

This clone occurred a few times. The V call is TRBV5-1, the J call TRBJ2-7, with D perhaps TRBD1 (6 bases). From germline, CDR1 is SGHRS and CDR2 YFSETQ. CDR3 length: 16 amino acids. Trimming shortened V by 4 bases and J by 4 bases, and 21 bases separated the two germline ends. The CDR3, as DNA: TGCGCCAGCAGCCCCGGACGTGGCCTCCAGGGGTACGAGCAGTACTTC. Its protein is CASSPGRGLQGYEQYF.

This clone was found a few times. This rearrangement joins TRBV19 to TRBJ2-1; 9 nucleotides line up with TRBD1. Losses at the gene ends were 0 bases for V and 6 bases for J; bases not matched to a gene: 18. The CDR3 length is 20 residues. Germline CDR1 reads LNHDA; CDR2 reads SQIVND (reference sequence). Written as DNA, the CDR3 is TGTGCCAGTAGTATAGATCGCCCCTTCAGAATCCGGGACAGGGCCAATGAGCAGTTCTTC. Protein product: CASSIDRPFRIRDRANEQFF.

This clone was counted only a few times. The rearrangement joins TRBV5-1 to TRBJ2-1, with TRBD1 matching 8 bases. The CDR3 has 15 residues. V dropped 2 bases and J dropped 8; count of bases not matched to a gene: 9. Germline V lookup: CDR1 SGHRS, CDR2 YFSETQ. Here the CDR3 reads CASSFDGQGTYEQFF. The CDR3 DNA reads as TGCGCCAGCAGCTTTGACGGACAGGGAACCTATGAGCAGTTCTTC.

This chain joins TRBV18 and TRBJ2-1; a weak D match, TRBD2 (5 bases). V was shortened by 3 bases and J by 3 bases, with 9 bases between the two germline ends. This CDR3 is built from 14 residues. Germline CDR1 KGHSH, CDR2 LQKENI. The CDR3 is CASSPQAVYNEQFF. The CDR3 region has the DNA TGTGCCAGCTCACCCCAAGCGGTCTACAATGAGCAGTTCTTC.

Only a few counts were recorded for this clone. The chain joins TRBV7-2 to TRBJ2-1; 11 bases are a match to TRBD2. After removal of 3 bases from V and 7 bases from J, the junction contained 5 bases not matched to a gene. The CDR3 consists of 15 residues. CDR1 is SGHTA and CDR2 is FQGNSA in the germline V gene. DNA of the CDR3: TGTGCCAGCAGCTTCTCGGGACTAGCGGCTAATGAGCAGTTCTTC. It encodes CASSFSGLAANEQFF. Using reference TRBV7-2 and TRBJ2-1 for the parts outside the CDR3, the full variable domain is GAGVSQSPSNKVTEKGKDVELRCDPISGHTALYWYRQSLGQGLEFLIYFQGNSAPDKSGLPSDRFSAERTGGSVSTLTIQRTQQEDSAVYLCASSFSGLAANEQFFGPGTRLTVL.

A word on this clone: Different DNA sequences within this sample yield the same CDR3. The chain links TRBV15 to TRBJ2-7; 7 bases are shared with TRBD2. V lost 0 bases to trimming and J lost 4 bases; unmatched junction nucleotides: 3. From germline, CDR1 is LNHNV and CDR2 YYDKDF (reference sequence). The CDR3 loop spans 14 amino acids. CDR3 sequence: CATSREGGSYEQYF. The CDR3 DNA reads as TGTGCCACCAGCAGAGAGGGCGGGAGTTACGAGCAGTACTTC. Based on the CDR3 plus reference TRBV15 and TRBJ2-7, the full variable domain is DAMVIQNPRYQVTQFGKPVTLSCSQTLNHNVMYWYQQKSSQAPKLLFHYYDKDFNNEADTPDNFQSRRPNTSFCFLDIRSPGLGDTAMYLCATSREGGSYEQYFGPGTRLTVT.

The genes are TRBV12-5 and TRBJ2-3, with D possibly matching TRBD2 (6 bases). Per the germline V gene, CDR1 is LGHNT and CDR2 is FRNRAP. The V end was cut by 3 bases, the J end by 2 bases, with 9 bases between. The CDR3 covers 14 residues. This CDR3 is CASGLGRSTDTQYF. The CDR3 nucleotides read TGTGCTAGTGGTTTAGGGAGGTCCACAGATACGCAGTATTTT.